A single sample is the source of the 13 T cell receptor beta chains below, sequenced in a study of breast tumors, draining lymph nodes, adjacent tissues. TCRdb re-derived calls from the multiplex PCR reads in MiXCR, one entry per CDR3 protein. Of about 35,000 distinct CDR3 sequences in the sample, 35% to 40% are singletons; the top ten hold about 11%. Sequenced input: breast tumor tissue. These receptors all come from a female donor with breast cancer. Some clones in this sample may be carry-over from other donors' samples.

In its sample, this clonotype was seen many times. The CDR3 coding sequence is TGTGCCACCCGCGGGACGCCCGAGCAGTACTTC. It translates to CATRGTPEQYF. V is TRBV28 and J is TRBJ2-7, with D tentatively TRBD2 (6 bases). CDR1 and CDR2 (germline): MDHEN, SYDVKM. Between the trimmed V and J ends, which lost 10 bases and 6 bases, there was a span of 13 bases. The CDR3 has 11 residues. Using reference TRBV28 and TRBJ2-7 for the parts outside the CDR3, the full variable domain is DVKVTQSSRYLVKRTGEKVFLECVQDMDHENMFWYRQDPGLGLRLIYFSYDVKMKEKGDIPEGYSVSREKKERFSLILESASTNQTSMYLCATRGTPEQYFGPGTRLTVT.

The genes are TRBV14 and TRBJ1-2; D is ambiguous. Trimming removed 1 base from V and 4 bases from J, with 7 bases in between. CDR1 and CDR2 (germline): SGHDN, FVKESK. The CDR3 consists of 13 residues. The DNA of the CDR3 is TGTGCCAGCAGCCAAGCGGCCTTCTATGGCTACACCTTC. Protein product: CASSQAAFYGYTF.

Worth noting for this clonotype: Its ends do not fully match the called genes, so a read error is possible. This chain uses TRBV11-3 with TRBJ1-3, with D uncertain. The germline V gene encodes CDR1 SGHNT and CDR2 YENEEA. There are 14 residues in the CDR3. CDR3 bases: TGCGCCAGCAGCTTTAAGGGTTTGGGAAACACCGTATATTTT. Translated, it gives CASSFKGLGNTVYF.

This clonotype came up a few times. This rearrangement joins TRBV3-1 to TRBJ2-7; 16 nucleotides agree with TRBD2. CDR1 is LGHDT, CDR2 YNNKEL, per germline (reference sequence). This CDR3 has 14 residues. V dropped 3 bases and J dropped 12; count of bases not matched to a gene: 5. DNA of the CDR3: TGTGCCAGCAGCCAGGGGACTAGCGGGAGGGGGCTGTACTTC. It translates to CASSQGTSGRGLYF.

This clonotype was counted ten times or more. This rearrangement joins TRBV6-6 to TRBJ2-5, with D maybe TRBD2 (6 bases). This CDR3 spans 16 amino acids. Germline assignment: CDR1 MNHNY and CDR2 SVGAGI (reference sequence). V was pared by 0 bases and J by 5 bases, with 16 bases between. This chain's CDR3 is CASSYSTLRDRETQYF. The DNA of the CDR3 is TGTGCCAGCAGTTACTCGACCCTGCGGGATCGGGAGACCCAGTACTTC.

This clonotype was picked up a small number of times. The V call is TRBV12-5, the J call TRBJ2-1; no definite D call. The germline V gene encodes CDR1 LGHNT and CDR2 FRNRAP. The CDR3 contains 15 residues. Trimming cost V 5 bases and J 4 bases, with 15 bases left between them. The CDR3 DNA sequence: TGTGCTAGTGGTCCTGAGCGTATCGGGTACAATGAGCAGTTCTTC. Translated, it gives CASGPERIGYNEQFF.

A note on this clonotype: A much larger clone differs by one base, so this may be a read error. The chain uses TRBV11-3 and TRBJ1-3; D remains unclear. Germline CDR1 SGHNT, CDR2 YENEEA. The CDR3 is made up of 14 amino acids. Trimming took 3 bases from V and 8 from J, leaving 14 bases between them. This CDR3 is CASSFKGLGDTIYF. The CDR3 nucleotides read TGTGCCAGCAGCTTTAAGGGTTTGGGAGACACCATATATTTT. Complete variable domain (other parts from reference TRBV11-3 and TRBJ1-3): EAGVVQSPRYKIIEKKQPVAFWCNPISGHNTLYWYLQNLGQGPELLIRYENEEAVDDSQLPKDRFSAERLKGVDSTLKIQPAELGDSAVYLCASSFKGLGDTIYFGEGSWLTVV.

This clonotype was counted at least ten times. The rearrangement uses TRBV7-9 and TRBJ2-3; 10 positions match TRBD2. This CDR3 is built from 14 residues. Germline-derived CDR1 and CDR2 are SEHNR and FQNEAQ (reference sequence). Trimming removed 5 bases from V and 6 bases from J; junction bases left unmatched: 5. CDR3 sequence reads: CASSGLAGADTQYF. The CDR3 coding sequence is TGTGCCAGCAGCGGTCTAGCGGGAGCGGATACGCAGTATTTT.

This chain connects TRBV28 to TRBJ2-3, with 7 positions matching TRBD2. The V segment lost 5 bases and the J segment 2 bases; nucleotides outside the gene matches: 7. This CDR3 comprises 15 residues. The V gene's germline CDR1 is MDHEN and CDR2 SYDVKM. The CDR3 loop is CASSPPSGLTDTQYF. CDR3 bases: TGTGCCAGCAGTCCTCCTAGCGGACTCACAGATACGCAGTATTTT.

This clonotype was seen at least ten times. The V call is TRBV2, the J call TRBJ2-2; the D is unclear. CDR1 and CDR2 (germline): SNHLY, FYNNEI. The CDR3 has 16 residues. Trimming left V 2 bases short and J 0 bases short, with 10 bases between. The CDR3 is CASSEIWQANTGELFF. CDR3 coding DNA: TGTGCCAGCAGTGAAATTTGGCAGGCGAACACCGGGGAGCTGTTTTTT.

This clonotype appeared many times. This sequence joins TRBV20-1 and TRBJ2-5; perhaps TRBD1 as D (5 bases). Germline assignment: CDR1 DFQATT and CDR2 SNEGSKA (reference sequence). The ends were cut back, 5 bases at V and 5 bases at J, with 12 bases in the middle. The CDR3 has 12 amino acids. This CDR3 is CSAYLGQETQYF. The CDR3 nucleotides read TGCAGTGCTTACTTGGGGCAGGAGACCCAGTACTTC.

This clonotype appeared a few times. V is TRBV4-2 and J is TRBJ2-5, with 7 positions matching TRBD1. CDR3 length: 14 amino acids. The V gene end was trimmed by 4 bases and the J gene end by 4 bases; junction bases not matched to a gene: 6. Germline CDR1 reads LGHNA; CDR2 reads YNFKEQ. CDR3 region: CASSLSTGAETQYF. CDR3 coding DNA: TGTGCCAGCAGCCTAAGTACAGGGGCAGAGACCCAGTACTTC.

This clonotype showed up many times. This chain uses TRBV5-1 with TRBJ2-7; tentatively, D is TRBD1 or TRBD2 (6 bases each). The germline gives CDR1 SGHRS, CDR2 YFSETQ. The CDR3 runs to 15 residues. With 0 bases removed from V and 7 bases from J, the gap between germline ends came to 17 bases. CDR3 protein: CASSLEGGSGREQYF. The CDR3 DNA reads as TGCGCCAGCAGCTTGGAGGGGGGTTCCGGCCGGGAGCAGTACTTC. The full variable domain, with the rest looked up from reference TRBV5-1 and TRBJ2-7, is KAGVTQTPRYLIKTRGQQVTLSCSPISGHRSVSWYQQTPGQGLQFLFEYFSETQRNKGNFPGRFSGRQFSNSRSEMNVSTLELGDSALYLCASSLEGGSGREQYFGPGTRLTVT.